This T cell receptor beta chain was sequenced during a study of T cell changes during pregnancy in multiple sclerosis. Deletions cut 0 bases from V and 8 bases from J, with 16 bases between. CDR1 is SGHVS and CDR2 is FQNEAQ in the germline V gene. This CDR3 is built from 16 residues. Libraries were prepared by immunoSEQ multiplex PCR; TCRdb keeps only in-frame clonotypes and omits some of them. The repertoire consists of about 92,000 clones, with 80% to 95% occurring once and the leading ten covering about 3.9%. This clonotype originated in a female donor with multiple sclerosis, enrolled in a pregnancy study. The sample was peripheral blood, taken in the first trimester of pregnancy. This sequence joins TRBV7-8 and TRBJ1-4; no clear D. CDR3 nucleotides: TGTGCCAGCAGCTTAGCGCTGGGCACCACCGCGGAAAAACTGTTTTTT. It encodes CASSLALGTTAEKLFF.